The clone carrying this T cell receptor (beta chain) came up a few times. Its matching antigen is unknown. The sample comes from a study of beta chain features in type 1 diabetes. Regarding the study as a whole: For type 1 diabetes patients, VDJ junctions showed fewer insertions and more deletions. No resolution was reached here on whether HLA type influences TCRB rearrangement. Cells carrying high TCR expression could end up over-represented when cDNA is sequenced. Moderate but significant shortening of TCRB CDR3s was recorded in all four CD4+ subsets from Type 1 diabetes patients.

The investigators reverse transcribed all of the isolated RNA, so they sequenced expressed TCRB transcripts. Sequencing was performed with immunoSEQ multiplex PCR; in TCRdb, only in-frame clones are kept and a portion is missing. The sample holds around 140,000 clones, about 10% seen once. CDR1 is DFQATT, CDR2 SNEGSKA, per germline (reference sequence). Deletions cut 7 bases from V and 0 bases from J, with 6 bases between. The CDR3 has 11 amino acids. CD4+ cells of the naive, central memory, regulatory and stem cell-like memory types were sorted via CD45RO/CCR7/CD25/CD127/CD95/CD27. The clonotype was recovered from a man younger than 40 with type 1 diabetes. V is TRBV20-1 and J is TRBJ1-2; D is unclear. Sequencing was performed on central memory CD4+ T cells from blood. In nucleotides, the CDR3 is TGCAGTGGTGCGTCTAACTATGGCTACACCTTC. The encoded protein is CSGASNYGYTF.